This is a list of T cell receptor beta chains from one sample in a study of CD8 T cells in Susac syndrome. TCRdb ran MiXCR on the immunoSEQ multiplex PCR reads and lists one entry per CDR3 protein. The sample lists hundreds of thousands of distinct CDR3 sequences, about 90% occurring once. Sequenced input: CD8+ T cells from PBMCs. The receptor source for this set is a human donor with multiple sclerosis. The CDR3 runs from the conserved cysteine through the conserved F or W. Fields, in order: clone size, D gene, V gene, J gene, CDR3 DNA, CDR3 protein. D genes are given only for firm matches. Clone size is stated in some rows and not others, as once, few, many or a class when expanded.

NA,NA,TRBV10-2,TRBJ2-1,TGCGCCAGCAGTGACCTCAGCGGAGGTGAGCAGTTCTTC,CASSDLSGGEQFF
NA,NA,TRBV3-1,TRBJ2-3,TGTGCCAGCAGCCACCTAGGGGAAGATACGCAGTATTTT,CASSHLGEDTQYF
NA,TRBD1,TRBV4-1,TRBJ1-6,TGCGCCAGCAGCCCCAGACAGGGCGAGAATTCACCCCTCCACTTT,CASSPRQGENSPLHF
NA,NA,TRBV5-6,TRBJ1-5,TGTGCCAGCAGCTTGTTTAGGGGCGGGGAGCCCCAGCATTTT,CASSLFRGGEPQHF
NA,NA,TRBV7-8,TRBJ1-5,TGTGCCAGCAGCTTATTTGCAGGCCCGTATAGCAATCAGCCCCAGCATTTT,CASSLFAGPYSNQPQHF
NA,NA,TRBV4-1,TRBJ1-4,TGCGCCAGCAGCTCGCACAGGGATCCTAATGAAAAACTGTTTTTT,CASSSHRDPNEKLFF
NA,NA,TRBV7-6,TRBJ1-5,TGTGCCAGCGTCTTTAGGGCAGAAGGGAGCGGGTTGAATCAGCCCCAGCATTTT,CASVFRAEGSGLNQPQHF
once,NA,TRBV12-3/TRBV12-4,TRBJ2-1,TGTGCCAGCAGTTCTCTGGGACGCCTTGGGACAATCTCCTACAATGAGCAGTTCTTC,CASSSLGRLGTISYNEQFF
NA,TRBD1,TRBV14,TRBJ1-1,TGTGCCAGCAGCCGGACAGGTGAAATGAACACTGAAGCTTTCTTT,CASSRTGEMNTEAFF
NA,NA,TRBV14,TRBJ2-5,TGTGCCAGCAGCCGGAGGGGGGTCCAAGAGACCCAGTACTTC,CASSRRGVQETQYF
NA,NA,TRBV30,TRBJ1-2,TGTGCCTGGACGGGGGAGAGGACTATCGGCTACACCTTC,CAWTGERTIGYTF
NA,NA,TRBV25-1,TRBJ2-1,TGTGCCAGCAGTGAATCTACTTTAAATGAGCAGTTCTTC,CASSESTLNEQFF
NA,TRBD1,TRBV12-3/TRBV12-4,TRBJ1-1,TGTGCCAGCAGCCACCCTGACAGGGGGAACACTGAAGCTTTCTTT,CASSHPDRGNTEAFF
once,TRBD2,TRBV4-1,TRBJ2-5,TGCGCCAGCAGCCAACGAACTAGCGGGGTGGATCAAGAGACCCAGTACTTC,CASSQRTSGVDQETQYF
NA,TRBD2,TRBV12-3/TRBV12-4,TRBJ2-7,TGTGCCAGCAGTTTAGGAGTAGCGGGGGGGCGGTACGAGCAGTACTTC,CASSLGVAGGRYEQYF
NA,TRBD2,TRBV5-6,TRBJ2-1,TGTGCCAGCAGCACCTCTAGCGGGAGGAGGTCGGGTGAGCAGTTCTTC,CASSTSSGRRSGEQFF
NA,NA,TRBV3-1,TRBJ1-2,TGTGCCAGCAGCCAAGATCACTCGAACTATGGCTACACCTTC,CASSQDHSNYGYTF
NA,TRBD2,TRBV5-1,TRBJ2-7,TGCGCCAGCAGCTTGGACCGACTAGCGGGAGAAGACTACGAGCAGTACTTC,CASSLDRLAGEDYEQYF
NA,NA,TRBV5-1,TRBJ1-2,TGCGCCAGCAGCTTGGTAGGGGAGTTAGGCTACACCTTC,CASSLVGELGYTF
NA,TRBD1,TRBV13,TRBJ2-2,TGTGCCAGCAGCTTCGGGGACAGGCCCTGGGAGCTGTTTTTT,CASSFGDRPWELFF
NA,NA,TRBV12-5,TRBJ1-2,TGTGCTAGTGGTCCCGGGATGGGGGATGGCTACACCTTC,CASGPGMGDGYTF
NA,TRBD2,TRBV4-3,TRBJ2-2,TGCGCCAGCAGCCAAGGTCTAGCGGGAGGCACCGGGGAGCTGTTTTTT,CASSQGLAGGTGELFF
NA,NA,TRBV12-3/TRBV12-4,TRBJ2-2,TGTGCCAGCCGTCTGGGGGCCGGGGAGCTGTTTTTT,CASRLGAGELFF
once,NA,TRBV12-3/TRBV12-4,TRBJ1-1,TGTGCCAGCAGTTTAGCGCGGGACGGATTAAGGGGCACTGAAGCTTTCTTT,CASSLARDGLRGTEAFF
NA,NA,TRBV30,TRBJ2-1,TGTGCCTGGATCCCAGGGGTTGGCGATGAGCAGTTCTTC,CAWIPGVGDEQFF
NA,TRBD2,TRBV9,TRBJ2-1,TGTGCCAGCAGCCCGCCGTCGGGAGGGAGCAATGAGCAGTTCTTC,CASSPPSGGSNEQFF
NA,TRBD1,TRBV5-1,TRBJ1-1,TGCGCCAGCAGCTTGGGACAGGGCCAATCGGGCACTGAAGCTTTCTTT,CASSLGQGQSGTEAFF
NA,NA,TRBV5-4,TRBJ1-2,TGTGCCAGCAGCTTGGCCCGAGCAGGGGCAAGCTATGGCTACACCTTC,CASSLARAGASYGYTF
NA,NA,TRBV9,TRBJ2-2,TGTGCCAGCAGCGTAGGGATAAAGGGGACGGTGACCGGGGAGCTGTTTTTT,CASSVGIKGTVTGELFF
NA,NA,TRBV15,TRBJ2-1,TGTGCCACCAGCAGAGATATTCCCTTCGCAAATGAGCAGTTCTTC,CATSRDIPFANEQFF
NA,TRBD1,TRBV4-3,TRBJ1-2,TGCGCCAGCAGCCCGGCAGGGACAGCGGGCTATGGCTACACCTTC,CASSPAGTAGYGYTF
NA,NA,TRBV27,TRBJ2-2,TGTGCCAGCAGTGCCACTAGGGCCATGGGAGACGGGGAGCTGTTTTTT,CASSATRAMGDGELFF
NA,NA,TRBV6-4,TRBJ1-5,TGTGCCAGCAGTGAAATACAGGGACCCAATCAGCCCCAGCATTTT,CASSEIQGPNQPQHF
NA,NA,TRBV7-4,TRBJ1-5,TGTGCCAGCAGCCCCCCCGACTGGCATTACTGGGATTGTCCTAGCAATCAGCCCCAGCATTTT,CASSPPDWHYWDCPSNQPQHF
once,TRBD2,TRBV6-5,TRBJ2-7,TGTGCCAGCAGTTCTAGCGGGGGGGCTGGTCGCTACGAGCAGTACTTC,CASSSSGGAGRYEQYF
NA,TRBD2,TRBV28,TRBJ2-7,TGTGCCAGCAGTAAAAAAGGGAGGGCCTACGAGCAGTACTTC,CASSKKGRAYEQYF
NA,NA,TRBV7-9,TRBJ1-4,TGTGCCAGCAGATTACCAGGGGATGAAAAACTGTTTTTT,CASRLPGDEKLFF
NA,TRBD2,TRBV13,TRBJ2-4,TGTGCCAGCAGCTCCCTCACTAGCGGCGTAGCCAAAAACATTCAGTACTTC,CASSSLTSGVAKNIQYF
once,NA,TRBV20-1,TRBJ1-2,TGCAGTGCTAGAGATCCCCGGAGAACCTATGGCTACACCTTC,CSARDPRRTYGYTF
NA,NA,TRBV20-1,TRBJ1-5,TGCAGTGCTAGAGATTTCGTCTCGGGGGGAAATCAGCCCCAGCATTTT,CSARDFVSGGNQPQHF
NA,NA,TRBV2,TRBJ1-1,TGTGCCAGCATCAAAAAGGGGGGCACTGAAGCTTTCTTT,CASIKKGGTEAFF
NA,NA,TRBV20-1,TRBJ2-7,TGCAGTGCTAGAGATTACGGGACTTCCTACGAGCAGTACTTC,CSARDYGTSYEQYF
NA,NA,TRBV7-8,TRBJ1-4,TGTGCCAGCAGCCCCCCTGGGCTCGTTCGACTGTTTTTT,CASSPPGLVRLFF
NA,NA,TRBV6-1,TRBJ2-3,TGTGCCAGCAGTGAAGACTGGGGGTCTAGCACAGATACGCAGTATTTT,CASSEDWGSSTDTQYF
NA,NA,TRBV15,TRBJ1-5,TGTGCCACCAGCAGAGACGGATCCGGGGGGCCCCAGCATTTT,CATSRDGSGGPQHF
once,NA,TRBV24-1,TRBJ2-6,TGTGCCACCCTGGACAGACACCTCGGGGCCAACGTCCTGACTTTC,CATLDRHLGANVLTF
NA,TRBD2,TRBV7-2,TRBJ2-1,TGTGCCAGCAGCTTAGGAGCGGGGGGTGGTGATGAGCAGTTCTTC,CASSLGAGGGDEQFF
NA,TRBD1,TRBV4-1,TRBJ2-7,TGCGCCAGCAGCCAAGAAAAATGGGGGACAGTCTACGAGCAGTACTTC,CASSQEKWGTVYEQYF
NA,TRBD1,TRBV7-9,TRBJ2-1,TGTGCCAGCAGTTCCGACAGGGTAAGGACGAATGAGCAGTTCTTC,CASSSDRVRTNEQFF
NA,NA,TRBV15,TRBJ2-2,TGTGCCACCAGCGGAGGGGCCACCGGGGAGCTGTTTTTT,CATSGGATGELFF
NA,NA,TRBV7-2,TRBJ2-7,TGTGCCAGCAGCTTATCAGGGCTCTGGAACTACGAGCAGTACTTC,CASSLSGLWNYEQYF
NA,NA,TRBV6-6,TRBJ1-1,TGTGCCAGCAGTCCTTTGCGAACACCGAACACTGAAGCTTTCTTT,CASSPLRTPNTEAFF